Listed below are T cell receptor beta chains from one sample, sequenced in a study of vaccination and CD4 T cells after COVID-19. MiXCR, run by TCRdb on the PCR reads, gives a single entry per CDR3 protein. The profile shows 15,000 to 17,000 distinct CDR3 sequences, around 48% of them singletons. Their target antigens are unknown. The input for sequencing was CD4+ T cells from blood, cultured in vitro, taken before SARS-CoV-2 vaccination. These receptors were obtained from a human donor who had recovered from COVID-19. Each CDR3 is given with its conserved first and last residue. The D gene is left open where the match is weak. Clone size is given for some rows only: seen once, a few or many times, or a class if the clone is expanded.

J,D,V,size,DNA,CDR3
TRBJ1-2,-,TRBV2,few,TGTGCCAGCAGCGTACAGGGTGGTGATGGCTACACCTTC,CASSVQGGDGYTF
TRBJ1-1,-,TRBV7-8,-,TGTGCCAGCAGCACCCTGGATAGGTCTGAAGCTTTCTTT,CASSTLDRSEAFF
TRBJ1-5,-,TRBV10-3,-,TGTGCCATCAGTCTGACAGATAGCAATCAGCCCCAGCATTTT,CAISLTDSNQPQHF
TRBJ1-2,-,TRBV7-2,few,TGTGCCAGCAGGCTAACACAGGGAGATGGCTACACCTTC,CASRLTQGDGYTF
TRBJ1-1,TRBD1,TRBV20-1,-,TGCAGTGCTCCCGCAGGACAGGCAGGGGGTTTGTCTGAAGCTTTCTTT,CSAPAGQAGGLSEAFF
TRBJ2-3,TRBD2,TRBV7-9,few,TGTGCCAGCAGCTTAGTTTCCAGCGGGGCGGAGTATTTT,CASSLVSSGAEYF
TRBJ2-3,TRBD2,TRBV14,-,TGTGCCAGCAGCCCGACTAGCGGGAGGGGATGGAATACGCAGTATTTT,CASSPTSGRGWNTQYF
TRBJ2-3,-,TRBV20-1,-,TGCAGTGCTCCCGGTAGCACAGATACGCAGTATTTT,CSAPGSTDTQYF
TRBJ1-1,TRBD1,TRBV5-1,-,TGCGCCAGCAGTGGAGGGGGCCTCACTGAAGCTTTCTTT,CASSGGGLTEAFF
TRBJ2-1,TRBD2,TRBV12-3/TRBV12-4,few,TGTGCCAGCACCCCGGGACTAGCGGGAGGGCGTAATGAGCAGTTCTTC,CASTPGLAGGRNEQFF
TRBJ2-5,-,TRBV5-1,-,TGCGCCAGCAGCCCGAGGGGACGCCTTGGAGAGACCCAGTACTTC,CASSPRGRLGETQYF
TRBJ2-1,TRBD2,TRBV6-2/TRBV6-3,-,TGTGCCAGCAGGACTAGCGGGAGTAATGAGCAGTTCTTC,CASRTSGSNEQFF
TRBJ2-5,-,TRBV7-9,-,TGTGCCAGCAGCTTACCGGCAGGGGCCCCCCAAGAGACCCAGTACTTC,CASSLPAGAPQETQYF
TRBJ1-5,TRBD1,TRBV5-1,few,TGCGCCAGCAGCTTAAGGGACAGGGGTGGACCCCAGCATTTT,CASSLRDRGGPQHF
TRBJ2-5,-,TRBV6-5,few,TGTGCCAGCAGTTACTACTCAAGGGAGACCCAGTACTTC,CASSYYSRETQYF
TRBJ1-1,-,TRBV7-9,few,TGTGCCAGCACCCAAGTATTGAACACTGAAGCTTTCTTT,CASTQVLNTEAFF
TRBJ2-7,-,TRBV19,-,TGTGCCAGTAGTCTGGGACTCTCCGGGGGAGTCTACGAGCAGTACTTC,CASSLGLSGGVYEQYF
TRBJ1-5,TRBD1,TRBV6-5,-,TGTACCAGCAGTTACCGAGACAGGGTTCAGCCCCAGCATTTT,CTSSYRDRVQPQHF
TRBJ2-4,-,TRBV20-1,few,TGCAGTGCTAGAGAATCGGCAGCAATAGTCGGTTTGGGCAAAAACATTCAGTACTTC,CSARESAAIVGLGKNIQYF
TRBJ2-7,-,TRBV7-9,-,TGTGCCAGCAGCTTCCCCGGGGATAACTTTGGGCAGTACTTC,CASSFPGDNFGQYF
TRBJ1-2,-,TRBV3-1,-,TGTGCCAGCAGCCAAGGGGGTAACTATGGCTACACCTTC,CASSQGGNYGYTF
TRBJ2-5,-,TRBV9,-,TGTGCCAGCAGCGTAGGAAGGGTGGAGACCCAGTACTTC,CASSVGRVETQYF
TRBJ2-5,TRBD2,TRBV3-1,-,TGTGCCAGCAGCCAGGCTACGCGGGAGATACAAGAGACCCAGTACTTC,CASSQATREIQETQYF
TRBJ1-1,-,TRBV20-1,-,TGCAGTGCTAGTGGGGGGATTAACACTGAAGCTTTCTTT,CSASGGINTEAFF
TRBJ1-4,-,TRBV20-1,-,TGCAGTGCCCCGGCGGCGGGGGGGGAAAAACTGTTTTTT,CSAPAAGGEKLFF
TRBJ2-7,-,TRBV9,-,TGTGCCAGCAGCGTTTCCGGGGGCTCCTACGAGCAGTACTTC,CASSVSGGSYEQYF
TRBJ2-2,-,TRBV24-1,-,TGTGCCACCAGTGCGCGGAGTCGGAACACCGGGGAGCTGTTTTTT,CATSARSRNTGELFF
TRBJ2-7,-,TRBV7-2,-,TGTGCCAGCAGCTTAGCCTTGGGGGTGCAGTACTTC,CASSLALGVQYF
TRBJ2-5,-,TRBV20-1,-,TGCAGTGCTACCCTCGGAGAGACCCAGTACTTC,CSATLGETQYF
TRBJ1-2,-,TRBV7-8,-,TGTGCCAGCAGCTTAGTAAGGGGTAGAGCTAACTATGGCTACACCTTC,CASSLVRGRANYGYTF
TRBJ1-6,TRBD1,TRBV20-1,-,TGCAGTGGCAAAGAGGGGACAGCTTTTAATTCACCCCTCCACTTT,CSGKEGTAFNSPLHF
TRBJ2-1,-,TRBV6-4,-,TGTGCCAGCAGTCTGACAGGGGAGGGGGGAGATGAGCAGTTCTTC,CASSLTGEGGDEQFF
TRBJ2-3,-,TRBV27,-,TGTGCCAGCAGTGAAAGACTAAGGGTGCAGTATTTT,CASSERLRVQYF
TRBJ2-1,TRBD2,TRBV20-1,-,TGCAGTGCTAGAGCGGCTAGCGGGAGTGATGAGCAGTTCTTC,CSARAASGSDEQFF
TRBJ2-5,-,TRBV7-2,-,TGTGCCAGCAGCTTAGCGCTACCCCCTGAGACCCAGTACTTC,CASSLALPPETQYF
TRBJ1-6,-,TRBV27,few,TGTGCCAGCAGTTTCCCGGCTGGGCCCCTCCACTTT,CASSFPAGPLHF
TRBJ2-5,-,TRBV19,-,TGTGCCAGTAGTATGAGACTGCAGGAGACCCAGTACTTC,CASSMRLQETQYF
TRBJ2-1,TRBD2,TRBV15,-,TGTGCCACCAGCAGAGATAGCGGGATAGGAGTAGGTGAGCAGTTCTTC,CATSRDSGIGVGEQFF
TRBJ2-7,-,TRBV20-1,-,TGCAGTGCTAGACCTTCTTGGACAGCCTACGAGCAGTACTTC,CSARPSWTAYEQYF
TRBJ1-2,-,TRBV20-1,-,TGCAGTGTTCAGAGGACGCAGGGTGGGGGCTACACCTTC,CSVQRTQGGGYTF
TRBJ1-5,-,TRBV2,-,TGTGCCAGCAGCAAAGGGCCGGGAGCCCAGCCCCAGCATTTT,CASSKGPGAQPQHF
TRBJ2-4,TRBD2,TRBV20-1,few,TGCAGTGCTTCCCTGGACAGGGAGGGACTAGCGGGTCCCATAAACATTCAGTACTTC,CSASLDREGLAGPINIQYF
TRBJ1-2,-,TRBV2,few,TGTGCCAGCAGTGAAGGGGGGGCGCTTAGCTATGGCTACACCTTC,CASSEGGALSYGYTF
TRBJ2-7,-,TRBV7-9,-,TGTGCCAGCAGCTCACGCTCCTACGAGCAGTACTTC,CASSSRSYEQYF
TRBJ2-1,TRBD2,TRBV5-1,-,TGCGCCAGCAGCTCCTACCTTACTAGCGGGAGGAATAATGAGCAGTTCTTC,CASSSYLTSGRNNEQFF
TRBJ1-3,TRBD1,TRBV5-4,-,TGTGCCAGCAGCTACCCAGGGGGCAACACCATATATTTT,CASSYPGGNTIYF
TRBJ2-7,-,TRBV7-6,-,TGTGCCAGCAGCTTAGGCCAGAGAGCCTACGAGCAGTACTTC,CASSLGQRAYEQYF
TRBJ2-1,-,TRBV7-9,-,TGTGCCAGCAGCCAAACCTCTTTGGGCAGGAGGGGTGAGCAGTTCTTC,CASSQTSLGRRGEQFF
TRBJ2-5,-,TRBV24-1,few,TGTGCCACCAGTGTGGGCAGCCAAGAGACCCAGTACTTC,CATSVGSQETQYF
TRBJ1-6,-,TRBV12-3/TRBV12-4,-,TGTGCCAGCAGTTTTGCAGGGGATAATTCACCCCTCCACTTT,CASSFAGDNSPLHF
TRBJ2-5,TRBD2,TRBV30,-,TGTGCCTGGGCGCGGCTAGCGGGGGACCAAGAGACCCAGTACTTC,CAWARLAGDQETQYF
TRBJ1-1,-,TRBV29-1,-,TGCAGCGTTCTTGTCGGGGGAGGGGTGACTGAAGCTTTCTTT,CSVLVGGGVTEAFF
TRBJ2-1,TRBD2,TRBV20-1,-,TGCAGTGCCGTAAACCGGGCTAGCGGGAGTAATGAGCAGTTCTTC,CSAVNRASGSNEQFF
TRBJ1-2,-,TRBV28,-,TGTGCCAGCAGTTTATATAAGGGAAATTACTATGGCTACACCTTC,CASSLYKGNYYGYTF